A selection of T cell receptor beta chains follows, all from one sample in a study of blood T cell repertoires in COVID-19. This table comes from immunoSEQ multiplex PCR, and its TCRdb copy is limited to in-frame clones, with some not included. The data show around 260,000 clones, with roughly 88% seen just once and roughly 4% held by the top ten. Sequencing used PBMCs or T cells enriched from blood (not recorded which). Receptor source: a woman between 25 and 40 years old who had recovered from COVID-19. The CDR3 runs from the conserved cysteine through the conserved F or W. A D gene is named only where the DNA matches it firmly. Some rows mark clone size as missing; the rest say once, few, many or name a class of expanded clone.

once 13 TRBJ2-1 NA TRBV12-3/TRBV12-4 CASSPWRENEQFF TGTGCCAGCAGCCCTTGGAGGGAAAATGAGCAGTTCTTC
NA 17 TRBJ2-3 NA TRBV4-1 CASSHPRLRPLTDTQYF TGCGCCAGCAGCCATCCCAGACTACGACCGCTCACAGATACGCAGTATTTT
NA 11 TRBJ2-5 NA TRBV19 CASGGFETQYF TGTGCCAGTGGGGGGTTCGAGACCCAGTACTTC
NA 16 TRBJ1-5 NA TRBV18 CASSPSQVGGNQPQHF TGTGCCAGCTCACCATCCCAGGTTGGTGGCAATCAGCCCCAGCATTTT
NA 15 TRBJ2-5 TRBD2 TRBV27 CASSLRTSGIETQYF TGTGCCAGCAGTTTGAGGACTAGCGGGATAGAGACCCAGTACTTC
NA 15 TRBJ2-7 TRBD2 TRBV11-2 CASTFDPSGSYEQYF TGTGCCAGCACCTTTGACCCTAGCGGATCGTACGAGCAGTACTTC
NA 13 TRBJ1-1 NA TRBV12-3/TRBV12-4 CASSFLQGNEAFF TGTGCCAGCAGTTTCCTACAGGGCAATGAAGCTTTCTTT
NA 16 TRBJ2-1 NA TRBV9 CASSVDLRDSYNEQFF TGTGCCAGCAGCGTAGATTTGAGGGACTCCTACAATGAGCAGTTCTTC
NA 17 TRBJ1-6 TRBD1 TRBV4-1 CASSQVTGGVRDSPLHF TGCGCCAGCAGCCAAGTTACAGGGGGCGTGCGGGATTCACCCCTCCACTTT
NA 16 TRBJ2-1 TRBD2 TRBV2 CASSGTSGSTYNEQFF TGTGCCAGCAGCGGGACTAGCGGGAGTACCTACAATGAGCAGTTCTTC
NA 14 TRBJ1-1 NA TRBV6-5 CASSHAGHGGEAFF TGTGCCAGCAGCCACGCGGGGCACGGGGGTGAAGCTTTCTTT
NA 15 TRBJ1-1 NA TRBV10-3 CAISAPDGMNTEAFF TGTGCCATCAGTGCCCCGGACGGGATGAACACTGAAGCTTTCTTT
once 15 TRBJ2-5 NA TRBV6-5 CASSYLELGKETQYF TGTGCCAGCAGTTATCTGGAGTTAGGAAAAGAGACCCAGTACTTC
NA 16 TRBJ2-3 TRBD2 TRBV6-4 CASSEISGGEVDTQYF TGTGCCAGCAGTGAGATTAGCGGGGGGGAAGTCGATACGCAGTATTTT
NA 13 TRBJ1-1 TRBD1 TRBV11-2 CASRPTGAPEAFF TGTGCCAGCAGGCCAACAGGGGCCCCTGAAGCTTTCTTT
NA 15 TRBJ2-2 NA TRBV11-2 CASSLRLGGIGELFF TGTGCCAGCAGCCTACGACTAGGCGGAATCGGGGAGCTGTTTTTT
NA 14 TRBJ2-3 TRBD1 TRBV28 CASSPGTGTDTQYF TGTGCCAGCAGCCCTGGGACAGGGACAGATACGCAGTATTTT
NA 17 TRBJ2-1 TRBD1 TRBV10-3 CAISDLRRQGASPAGFF TGTGCCATCAGTGACCTCCGACGACAGGGGGCTTCCCCGGCGGGGTTCTTC
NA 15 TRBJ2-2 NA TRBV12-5 CASGLFRKNTGELFF TGTGCTAGTGGTTTGTTCAGGAAAAACACCGGGGAGCTGTTTTTT
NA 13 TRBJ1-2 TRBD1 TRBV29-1 CSVRTGGDYGYTF TGCAGCGTACGGACAGGGGGAGACTATGGCTACACCTTC
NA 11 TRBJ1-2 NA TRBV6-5 CAIGTQYGYTF TGTGCCATCGGGACTCAATATGGCTACACCTTC
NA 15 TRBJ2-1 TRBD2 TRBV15 CATSSTGAGGDEQFF TGTGCCACCAGCAGTACGGGGGCGGGAGGGGATGAGCAGTTCTTC
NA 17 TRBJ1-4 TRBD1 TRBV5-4 CASSLAGRGRTNEKLFF TGTGCCAGCAGCTTGGCCGGAAGGGGGCGGACTAATGAAAAACTGTTTTTT
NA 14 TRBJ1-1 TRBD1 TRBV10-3 CAIGTGGDRTEAFF TGTGCCATCGGGACAGGGGGGGATCGGACTGAAGCTTTCTTT
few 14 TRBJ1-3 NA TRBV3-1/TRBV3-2 CASSQGVSGNTIYF TGTGCCAGCAGCCAGGGAGTCTCTGGAAACACCATATATTTT
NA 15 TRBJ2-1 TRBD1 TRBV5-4 CASSWGQRSGSGEFF TGTGCCAGCAGCTGGGGACAGCGGAGTGGGTCTGGAGAGTTCTTC
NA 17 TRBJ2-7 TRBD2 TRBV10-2 CASSVTAGLAGIYEQYF TGCGCCAGCAGCGTTACCGCAGGACTAGCGGGGATATACGAGCAGTACTTC
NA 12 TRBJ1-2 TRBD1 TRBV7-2 CASSFQGEGYTF TGTGCCAGCAGCTTTCAGGGGGAGGGCTACACCTTC
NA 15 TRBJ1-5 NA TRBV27 CASSFQSRQGQPQHF TGTGCCAGCAGTTTTCAGTCGAGGCAGGGTCAGCCCCAGCATTTT
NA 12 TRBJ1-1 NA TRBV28 CASSYPEAEAFF TGTGCCAGCAGTTACCCGGAGGCTGAAGCTTTCTTT
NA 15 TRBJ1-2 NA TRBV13 CASSLGRAYNYGYTF TGTGCCAGCAGCTTAGGCCGTGCCTACAACTATGGCTACACCTTC